The present entry profiles one T cell receptor beta chain with its context. As yet, its antigen is unknown. These data come from a study of brain T cells in children with intractable seizures. The study, taken as a whole, reports: Clones missing pre-surgery may reflect undersampling of that blood sample. Patients' HCMV serostatus was unknown; virus specificity rests on CDR3 similarity alone.

CDR3 length equals 16 residues. CDR1 and CDR2 (germline): LGHDT, YNNKEL (reference sequence). V dropped 1 base and J dropped 4; count of bases not matched to a gene: 7. Sequencing was limited to surgery cases with top T cell transcript signatures in brain tissue. Patients received at least one anti-epileptic drug before surgery. Sequencing was performed with immunoSEQ multiplex PCR; in TCRdb, only in-frame clones are kept and a portion is missing. The data hold 75,000 to 80,000 clones, with 93% observed a single time. The receptor was isolated from a boy under two years old with tuberous sclerosis and intractable seizures. The specimen was peripheral blood, collected at surgery. The J gene is TRBJ1-5, the V gene TRBV3-1 (or the pseudogene TRBV3-2); 7 bases agree with TRBD1. The CDR3 here is CASSQGRDSGNQPQHF. CDR3 in DNA: TGTGCCAGCAGCCAAGGCCGGGACAGCGGGAATCAGCCCCAGCATTTT.